This T cell receptor (beta chain) was observed in a study of cytomegalovirus exposure and HLA in healthy donors. Points from the study as a whole: A later analysis by the authors found several of the most significant clusters apparently linked to common viral pathogens. In the analysis, some V segments, TRBV6-2 and TRBV6-3 included, were excluded as indistinguishable.

All the people who gave samples were healthy bone marrow donors. Unrecorded immune exposure was likely among donors, who were nominally healthy when sampled. A note on this clone: Its target is unknown.

The V end was cut by 5 bases, the J end by 3 bases, with 15 bases between. The CDR3 covers 15 residues. Germline V CDR1 and CDR2: MDHEN, SYDVKM. The PCR contained 60 Vbeta and 13 Jbeta primers. Data came from immunoSEQ multiplex PCR; TCRdb stores just in-frame clones and leaves some out. The sample has under 150,000 clones, 75% seen once. Sequences were obtained from PBMCs. The sequence was collected from a woman aged 18-35 years in good health and CMV-seronegative. The genes are TRBV28 and TRBJ2-3; a possible D gene is TRBD1 (6 bases). CDR3 sequence reads: CASSPRQVGTDTQYF. Written as DNA, the CDR3 is TGTGCCAGCAGTCCGAGACAGGTTGGAACAGATACGCAGTATTTT. Drawing the rest from reference TRBV28 and TRBJ2-3, the complete variable domain is DVKVTQSSRYLVKRTGEKVFLECVQDMDHENMFWYRQDPGLGLRLIYFSYDVKMKEKGDIPEGYSVSREKKERFSLILESASTNQTSMYLCASSPRQVGTDTQYFGPGTRLTVL.